The 22 T cell receptor beta chains reported below all come from one sample, sequenced in a study of identical twins. Each CDR3 protein gets one entry after TCRdb re-called the 5' RACE reads with MiXCR. The sample lists 450,000 or so distinct CDR3 sequences, 14% seen once, with 0.4% to 0.55% in the top ten. The data were also submitted as part of a second study, on yellow fever vaccine responses in identical twins.

The sample comprised CD4+ T cells sorted from blood. The receptors derive from a woman in her late teens or twenties in good health.

The chain recombines TRBV6-5 with TRBJ1-4; TRBD1 matches 7 bases. In germline, CDR1 is MNHEY, CDR2 SVGAGI. This CDR3 region has 15 residues. V gave up 4 bases and J gave up 3 bases; unmatched junction bases: 5. CDR3 in amino acids: CASSSRGPPNEKLFF. Here the CDR3 DNA reads TGTGCCAGCAGTTCTAGGGGGCCCCCTAATGAAAAACTGTTTTTT.

In this sample, this clonotype turned up once. DNA for the CDR3: TGTGCCAGCAGTTGGGGGGTACCGGGACTAGCGGGAGAAGAGACCCAGTACTTC. It encodes CASSWGVPGLAGEETQYF. This sequence joins TRBV27 and TRBJ2-5, with 14 bases matching TRBD2. There are 18 residues in the CDR3. CDR1 and CDR2 from the germline V gene are MNHEY and SMNVEV (reference sequence). V lost 4 bases to trimming and J lost 3 bases; unmatched junction nucleotides: 10.

J is TRBJ2-1 and V is TRBV5-6, with 8 bases that match TRBD1. The CDR3 sequence is 16 residues long. Trimming cost V 5 bases and J 4 bases; bases outside gene matches: 11. Germline-derived CDR1 and CDR2 are SGHDT and YYEEEE. The CDR3 nucleotides are TGTGCCAGCAGAGTTTACCGGGACAGGCCGTACAATGAGCAGTTCTTC. This sequence encodes CASRVYRDRPYNEQFF.

This clonotype was observed a handful of times. The chain joins TRBV2 to TRBJ2-5; tentatively, D is TRBD1 or TRBD2 (6 bases each). The germline gives CDR1 SNHLY, CDR2 FYNNEI. V lost 11 bases and J lost 4, with 14 bases in between. The CDR3 loop spans 12 amino acids. CDR3 DNA: TGTGCCCGAGGGGGGTACGGAGAGACCCAGTACTTC. It encodes CARGGYGETQYF.

This clonotype was seen more than once but under ten times. The chain recombines TRBV7-9 with TRBJ2-2; D is uncertain. The CDR3 is 14 amino acids. The germline V gene has CDR1 SEHNR and CDR2 FQNEAQ (reference sequence). V lost 5 bases to trimming and J lost 4 bases, with 11 bases between them. CDR3 amino acids: CASSPQQITGELFF. In DNA form, the CDR3 reads TGTGCCAGCAGCCCACAACAGATCACCGGGGAGCTGTTTTTT.

This rearrangement joins TRBV12-5 to TRBJ2-2, with 8 positions matching TRBD1. The length of the CDR3 is 16 residues. Germline V CDR1 and CDR2: LGHNT, FRNRAP. Unmatched junction bases numbered 7, after V lost 5 bases and J lost 2 bases. CDR3 sequence reads: CASGRQTGVNTGELFF. The CDR3 DNA sequence: TGTGCTAGTGGTCGACAGACAGGGGTAAACACCGGGGAGCTGTTTTTT. Filled out from reference TRBV12-5 and TRBJ2-2, the complete variable domain reads DARVTQTPRHKVTEMGQEVTMRCQPILGHNTVFWYRQTMMQGLELLAYFRNRAPLDDSGMPKDRFSAEMPDATLATLKIQPSEPRDSAVYFCASGRQTGVNTGELFFGEGSRLTVL.

The V and J genes are TRBV7-2 and TRBJ2-7; 9 bases map to TRBD1. The CDR3 runs 16 residues. The germline V gene has CDR1 SGHTA and CDR2 FQGNSA. Trimming removed 1 base from V and 4 bases from J; junction bases left unmatched: 8. Here the CDR3 reads CASSLDGTGRVYEQYF. In nucleotides, the CDR3 is TGTGCCAGCAGCTTAGACGGGACAGGGCGTGTATACGAGCAGTACTTC.

The chain combines TRBV28 with TRBJ2-7, with TRBD1 matching over 10 bases. CDR3 length: 14 residues. CDR1 is MDHEN and CDR2 is SYDVKM in the germline V gene. V shed 5 bases, J shed 13 bases, and the junction held 14 bases outside the gene matches. The CDR3 reads CASSGQGGPNGAYF. The CDR3 DNA reads TGTGCCAGCAGTGGACAGGGGGGGCCTAACGGGGCATACTTC.

The table lists this clonotype with a few counts. The chain carries TRBV5-6 and TRBJ2-1, with a possible D match to TRBD2 (5 bases). The germline V and J ends were trimmed by 0 bases and 2 bases, with 9 bases remaining between them. Germline V lookup: CDR1 SGHDT, CDR2 YYEEEE. The CDR3 is made up of 15 amino acids. CDR3 region: CASSLVQTTYNEQFF. As DNA, the CDR3 is TGTGCCAGCAGCTTGGTACAGACTACCTACAATGAGCAGTTCTTC. Supplemented by reference TRBV5-6 and TRBJ2-1, the full variable domain reads DAGVTQSPTHLIKTRGQQVTLRCSPKSGHDTVSWYQQALGQGPQFIFQYYEEEERQRGNFPDRFSGHQFPNYSSELNVNALLLGDSALYLCASSLVQTTYNEQFFGPGTRLTVL.

This clonotype was counted ten times or more. The chain recombines TRBV4-3 with TRBJ2-2; no firm D call. CDR1 LGHNA and CDR2 YSLEER come from the germline V gene. The CDR3 has 14 amino acids. Trimming stripped 6 bases from V and 1 base from J, with 9 bases between. CDR3 residues: CASSLLRNTGELFF. DNA of the CDR3: TGCGCCAGCAGTTTACTGCGGAACACCGGGGAGCTGTTTTTT.

This chain uses TRBV7-2 with TRBJ2-7; 15 positions match TRBD2. CDR1 and CDR2 from the germline V gene are SGHTA and FQGNSA. The ends lost 5 bases at V and 7 bases at J; junction bases unmatched: 9. The CDR3 spans 16 residues. CDR3 residues: CASSRGLAGGPREQYF. In DNA, the CDR3 is TGTGCCAGCAGCCGAGGACTAGCGGGAGGGCCGAGGGAGCAGTACTTC.

The sample holds many counts of this clonotype. One junction end does not reproduce the germline sequence, and a read error may be involved. This sequence joins TRBV5-1 and TRBJ2-7; 7 bases fit TRBD1. This CDR3 is built from 14 residues. Germline V gives CDR1 SGHRS, CDR2 YFSETQ. The DNA for the CDR3 is TGTGCCAGCAGCTTAGTACAGGGGTCTTACGAGCAGTACTTC. Residues: CASSLVQGSYEQYF.

The chain carries TRBV7-9 and TRBJ2-3; the match to TRBD1 covers 10 bases. Trimming cost V 1 base and J 5 bases; bases outside gene matches: 6. Germline-derived CDR1 and CDR2 are SEHNR and FQNEAQ (reference sequence). The CDR3 totals 16 residues. CDR3 nucleotide sequence: TGTGCCAGCAGCTTAGGTGACAGGGGGCGAGGAGATACGCAGTATTTT. As protein: CASSLGDRGRGDTQYF.

V usage is TRBV28 and J usage is TRBJ2-7; D call uncertain. V lost 8 bases, J lost 12 bases, and 20 bases lay in between. The germline V gene has CDR1 MDHEN and CDR2 SYDVKM. The CDR3 is 12 amino acids. Here the CDR3 reads CASRNPRTAGYF. CDR3 DNA sequence: TGTGCCAGCCGAAATCCCCGGACGGCCGGGTACTTC.

This clonotype occurred a few times. The rearrangement uses TRBV30 and TRBJ2-3; D call uncertain. V gave up 2 bases and J gave up 1 base, with 10 bases separating them. Germline lookup yields CDR1 GTSNPN and CDR2 SVGIG (reference sequence). This CDR3 contains 14 residues. The CDR3 DNA sequence: TGTGCCTGGAGTATTAGTGTGGGCACAGATACGCAGTATTTT. This sequence encodes CAWSISVGTDTQYF.

This chain uses TRBV7-3 with TRBJ2-3, with D tentatively TRBD2 (7 bases). Germline loops: CDR1 SGHTA, CDR2 FQGTGA. The CDR3 consists of 16 residues. V was shortened by 4 bases and J by 2 bases, with 16 bases between the two germline ends. The CDR3 sequence: CASSSGRGGATDTQYF. Written as DNA, the CDR3 is TGTGCCAGCAGCTCCGGAAGAGGGGGGGCCACAGATACGCAGTATTTT.

The chain employs TRBV12-3 or TRBV12-4 and TRBJ1-1; tentative D call: TRBD1 (5 bases). This CDR3 region has 17 residues. V was cut by 4 bases and J by 1 base, with 19 bases left in between. CDR3 region: CASSSEGPLPQNTEAFF. CDR3 nucleotide sequence: TGTGCCAGCAGTTCCGAGGGACCTTTGCCGCAGAACACTGAAGCTTTCTTT.

The chain carries TRBV3-1 and TRBJ2-7; TRBD2 aligns across 13 bases. J was trimmed by 0 bases and V by 3 bases; bases with no gene match: 11. CDR1 and CDR2 from the germline V gene are LGHDT and YNNKEL (reference sequence). This CDR3 is built from 19 residues. CDR3 loop: CASSHGTSGARQTSYEQYF. CDR3 nucleotide sequence: TGTGCCAGCAGCCACGGGACTAGCGGGGCCCGGCAAACCTCCTACGAGCAGTACTTC.

V gene TRBV10-3 combines with J gene TRBJ1-1; D not resolved. The ends were cut back, 10 bases at V and 5 bases at J, with 17 bases in the middle. The CDR3 is made up of 13 amino acids. CDR1 and CDR2 from the germline V gene are ENHRY and SYGVKD. The CDR3 here is CATQFQTGTEAFF. In DNA form, the CDR3 reads TGTGCCACCCAATTTCAGACCGGGACTGAAGCTTTCTTT.

The rearrangement joins TRBV4-1 to TRBJ1-1; a weak D match, TRBD1 (5 bases). This CDR3 is 15 amino acids long. Trimming cost V 4 bases and J 4 bases, with 16 bases left between them. Germline CDR1 and CDR2: MGHRA and YSYEKL. This CDR3 is CASSPIQTVSTEAFF. In DNA form, the CDR3 reads TGCGCCAGCAGCCCGATTCAGACAGTCTCCACTGAAGCTTTCTTT.

The genes are TRBV27 and TRBJ2-7; no definite D call. CDR3 length equals 13 residues. The ends were cut back, 6 bases at V and 6 bases at J, with 15 bases in the middle. The V gene's germline CDR1 is MNHEY and CDR2 SMNVEV (reference sequence). The CDR3 region has the DNA TGTGCCAGCAGCCGGGCCCAAGGTGGCGAGCAGTACTTC. Its translation is CASSRAQGGEQYF.

This clonotype was counted between two and nine times. J is TRBJ2-3 and V is TRBV12-3 or TRBV12-4, with TRBD1 matching over 7 bases. J gave up 0 bases and V 3 bases, and 6 bases lay outside the gene matches. The CDR3 covers 16 residues. The CDR3 sequence: CASSFGTVSSTDTQYF. DNA for the CDR3: TGTGCCAGCAGTTTTGGGACAGTCTCTAGCACAGATACGCAGTATTTT.